The 27 T cell receptor beta chains reported below all come from one sample, sequenced in a study of blood T cell repertoires in COVID-19. Clones were read by immunoSEQ multiplex PCR, and TCRdb kept only the in-frame ones, dropping some. This repertoire shows around 370,000 clones, about 87% found once; its top ten account for about 6%. Material for sequencing was peripheral blood. The source of these receptors is a woman aged 45-65 years with COVID-19, enrolled during active disease.

V is TRBV30 and J is TRBJ2-7; 8 bases fit TRBD2. V was pared by 5 bases and J by 5 bases, with 5 bases of the junction left unmatched. Germline V gene sequence: CDR1 GTSNPN, CDR2 SVGIG (reference sequence). The CDR3 length is 12 residues. The CDR3 coding sequence is TGTGCCTGGCGAGCGGGAGAGGACGAGCAGTACTTC. Protein product: CAWRAGEDEQYF.

This chain uses TRBV28 with TRBJ2-7; weak D call: TRBD2 (6 bases). Per germline, CDR1 MDHEN and CDR2 SYDVKM. Trimming cost V 10 bases and J 4 bases, with 20 bases left between them. CDR3 length: 14 residues. The CDR3 bases are TGTGCCACACGCTATCAGCAGGGAGGATACGAGCAGTACTTC. This encodes CATRYQQGGYEQYF.

This clone occurred once. The chain has TRBV29-1 and TRBJ2-1, with D possibly matching TRBD1 (6 bases). Trimming shortened V by 7 bases and J by 4 bases, and 20 bases separated the two germline ends. The CDR3 is 15 amino acids. CDR1 is SQVTM, CDR2 ANQGSEA, per germline. This chain's CDR3 is CSAPGEQRTYNEQFF. The CDR3 bases are TGCAGCGCCCCAGGGGAACAGCGGACTTACAATGAGCAGTTCTTC.

The chain recombines TRBV11-2 with TRBJ2-3; D is perhaps TRBD2 (5 bases). The CDR3 has 18 amino acids. Germline CDR1 reads SGHAT; CDR2 reads FQNNGV. Between the trimmed V and J ends, which lost 4 bases and 2 bases, there was a span of 22 bases. CDR3 sequence (DNA): TGTGCCAGCAGCTCCCCCCCGACGGCGGGTTTAATCACAGATACGCAGTATTTT. It is translated as CASSSPPTAGLITDTQYF.

The sample holds one count of this clone. The gene calls are TRBV18 and TRBJ1-1; 9 bases agree with TRBD1. The germline V gene has CDR1 KGHSH and CDR2 LQKENI. The V segment lost 6 bases and the J segment 6 bases; nucleotides outside the gene matches: 20. The CDR3 extends over 18 amino acids. DNA of the CDR3: TGTGCCAGCTCCCCGGGGGACAGGGCGGGGCGCTTCAGCGCTGAAGCTTTCTTT. Translated: CASSPGDRAGRFSAEAFF.

V gene TRBV11-3 combines with J gene TRBJ2-1; 12 bases are a match to TRBD2. V was clipped by 0 bases and J by 8 bases; unmatched bases: 14. This CDR3 spans 19 amino acids. Germline V gene data show CDR1 as SGHNT and CDR2 as YENEEA. The CDR3, as DNA: TGTGCCAGCAGCTTAGATCTGGCTAGCGGGAGGGCCAGGTGGGATGAGCAGTTCTTC. It yields the protein CASSLDLASGRARWDEQFF.

The gene calls are TRBV15 and TRBJ1-6, with D perhaps TRBD1 (6 bases). Looked up from germline, CDR1 is LNHNV and CDR2 is YYDKDF (reference sequence). Trimming stripped 0 bases from V and 7 bases from J, with 13 bases between. This CDR3 region has 16 residues. CDR3 in amino acids: CATSREGWQGNSPLHF. In nucleotides, the CDR3 is TGTGCCACCAGCAGAGAGGGGTGGCAGGGGAATTCACCCCTCCACTTT.

CDR3 nucleotide sequence: TGTGCCAGCAGCCGTAGAGCGACAGCTACAGATACGCAGTATTTT. Encoded protein: CASSRRATATDTQYF. The V call is TRBV5-8, the J call TRBJ2-3; D might be TRBD1 (5 bases). CDR3 size: 15 residues. V was trimmed by 4 bases and J by 3 bases, leaving 15 bases between them. The germline gives CDR1 SGHTS, CDR2 YDEGEE.

The chain has TRBV24-1 and TRBJ2-3; 8 nucleotides line up with TRBD2. From germline, CDR1 is KGHDR and CDR2 SFDVKD. CDR3 length equals 16 residues. The junction had 5 bases not matched to a gene; V was cut back by 2 bases and J by 2 bases. The DNA of the CDR3 is TGTGCCACCAGTGATTCGACTAGCGAGTCCACAGATACGCAGTATTTT. Its translation is CATSDSTSESTDTQYF.

Written as DNA, the CDR3 is TGTGCAAGTCGCTTAGGTCCAGCGGGAGGGCCGAGGAACGGAAATAGCACAGATACGCAGTATTTT. Amino acids: CASRLGPAGGPRNGNSTDTQYF. The V and J genes are TRBV12-2 and TRBJ2-3; TRBD2, the table's D call, was not compared with the DNA. TRBV12-2 has pseudogene status. The CDR3 totals 22 residues.

Notes on this clone: No DNA is shown, since the ends of the CDR3 on it are uncertain; the CDR3 is the one TCRdb lists. The chain carries TRBV30 and TRBJ1-2; the table's D gene call, TRBD1, was not cross checked with the DNA. Including both end residues, the CDR3 is 15 amino acids long. Germline V gene data show CDR1 as GTSNPN and CDR2 as SVGIG (reference sequence). The CDR3: CAWSLGVAGGADATF.

The chain uses TRBV6-5 and TRBJ1-2, with unresolved D. The ends were cut back, 7 bases at V and 2 bases at J, with 14 bases in the middle. CDR1 is MNHEY, CDR2 SVGAGI, per germline. The CDR3 length is 14 residues. This CDR3 is CASTRDFENYGYTF. The CDR3, as DNA: TGTGCCAGCACCCGAGACTTCGAGAACTATGGCTACACCTTC.

The V gene is TRBV5-1, the J gene TRBJ2-3; D may be TRBD2 (6 bases). Trimming took 3 bases from V and 5 from J, leaving 19 bases between them. Per germline, CDR1 SGHRS and CDR2 YFSETQ. The CDR3 length is 16 residues. Here the CDR3 DNA reads TGCGCCAGCAGCTACGCCACGGGAGTTTGGCAAGATACGCAGTATTTT. The encoded protein is CASSYATGVWQDTQYF.

The rearrangement joins TRBV7-6 to TRBJ2-1, with 8 bases fitting TRBD2. V trimming: 5 bases; J trimming: 0 bases; junction bases outside the gene matches: 6. The CDR3 runs 16 residues. Per germline, CDR1 SGHVS and CDR2 FNYEAQ. Here the CDR3 reads CASSIGGGSSYNEQFF. CDR3 sequence (DNA): TGTGCCAGCAGCATCGGCGGGGGGAGCTCCTACAATGAGCAGTTCTTC.

The chain combines TRBV7-6 with TRBJ2-7, with TRBD1 matching 8 bases. Germline V gene sequence: CDR1 SGHVS, CDR2 FNYEAQ. With 5 bases clipped from V and 3 bases from J, the junction kept 9 bases outside the gene matches. The CDR3 contains 15 residues. CDR3 amino acids: CASSPLVDRDYEQYF. CDR3 sequence (DNA): TGTGCCAGCAGCCCCCTAGTGGACAGGGACTACGAGCAGTACTTC.

V is TRBV4-2 and J is TRBJ2-1, with 13 bases fitting TRBD2. Trimming at V came to 3 bases and at J to 0 bases, leaving 2 bases not matched to a gene. There are 17 residues in the CDR3. Germline V gene lookup returns CDR1 LGHNA and CDR2 YNFKEQ. The CDR3 region is CASSHRTSGSSYNEQFF. DNA of the CDR3: TGTGCCAGCAGCCATCGGACTAGCGGGAGCTCCTACAATGAGCAGTTCTTC.

A remark on this clone: At one end the junction does not follow the germline gene, possibly because of a read error. V and J are TRBV3-1 (or the pseudogene TRBV3-2) and TRBJ2-5, with TRBD2 identical over 8 bases. CDR1 LGHDT and CDR2 YNNKEL come from the germline V gene (reference sequence). The CDR3 spans 18 residues. The CDR3: CASSLETSGPGDQETQYF. The CDR3 region has the DNA TGTGCCAGCAGCCTGGAAACTAGCGGCCCAGGGGACCAGGAGACCCAGTACTTC.

V usage is TRBV7-2 and J usage is TRBJ2-3, with D possibly TRBD1 on 5 matching bases. V dropped 3 bases and J dropped 2 bases, with 15 bases sitting between them. CDR3 length: 16 amino acids. In germline, CDR1 is SGHTA, CDR2 FQGNSA. Here the CDR3 reads CASSFYRGFATDTQYF. DNA for the CDR3: TGTGCCAGCAGCTTTTATAGGGGATTTGCCACAGATACGCAGTATTTT.

The rearrangement joins TRBV6-6 to TRBJ1-5; D ambiguous. Between the trimmed V and J ends, which lost 8 bases and 3 bases, there was a span of 11 bases. This CDR3 is built from 13 residues. Germline CDR1 and CDR2: MNHNY and SVGAGI (reference sequence). This CDR3 is CASAKLTNQPQHF. The CDR3 DNA sequence: TGTGCCAGCGCGAAGCTAACCAATCAGCCCCAGCATTTT.

The chain employs TRBV9 and TRBJ1-3; D remains unclear. Trimming removed 3 bases at V and 4 bases at J, with 11 bases between. This CDR3 has 14 residues. Germline CDR1 is SGDLS and CDR2 is YYNGEE. CDR3 sequence reads: CASSASGGGNTIYF. The CDR3 DNA is TGTGCCAGCAGCGCCTCGGGAGGGGGAAACACCATATATTTT.

This chain uses TRBV5-5 with TRBJ1-2; 9 bases are shared with TRBD1. Trimming removed 1 base from V and 7 bases from J; junction bases left unmatched: 8. Germline assignment: CDR1 SGHKS and CDR2 YYEKEE (reference sequence). The CDR3 is 15 amino acids. The DNA of the CDR3 is TGTGCCAGCAGCTTGTCATCCGGGACAGGGCTTGGCTACACCTTC. This gives the protein CASSLSSGTGLGYTF. Supplemented by reference TRBV5-5 and TRBJ1-2, the full variable domain reads DAGVTQSPTHLIKTRGQQVTLRCSPISGHKSVSWYQQVLGQGPQFIFQYYEKEERGRGNFPDRFSARQFPNYSSELNVNALLLGDSALYLCASSLSSGTGLGYTFGSGTRLTVV.

The J gene is TRBJ1-2, the V gene TRBV2, with D perhaps TRBD1 (6 bases). V was clipped by 7 bases and J by 10 bases, with 19 bases between them. The CDR3 sequence is 13 residues long. The germline gives CDR1 SNHLY, CDR2 FYNNEI. The CDR3 nucleotides are TGTGCCAGCATCGACGCGGGGGCGTTCATCTACACCTTC. This codes for CASIDAGAFIYTF.

The CDR3 DNA reads TGTGCCACCAGCCGACAGGGTCCCTACAATGAGCAGTTCTTC. It is translated as CATSRQGPYNEQFF. This rearrangement joins TRBV15 to TRBJ2-1; 7 bases are a match to TRBD1. The germline gives CDR1 LNHNV, CDR2 YYDKDF (reference sequence). The CDR3 runs to 14 residues. The V gene end was trimmed by 5 bases and the J gene end by 2 bases; junction bases not matched to a gene: 3.

The rearrangement joins TRBV6-2 or TRBV6-3 to TRBJ2-5; D perhaps matches TRBD2 (6 bases). V was shortened by 0 bases and J by 4 bases, with 18 bases between the two germline ends. CDR3 length: 17 amino acids. Germline assignment: CDR1 MNHEY and CDR2 SVGEGT. CDR3 in amino acids: CASSYSAWGRQVETQYF. The CDR3 DNA follows: TGTGCCAGCAGTTACTCCGCTTGGGGGAGGCAGGTAGAGACCCAGTACTTC.

The chain links TRBV19 to TRBJ1-2; D is ambiguous. CDR3 length: 16 residues. With 2 bases removed from V and 5 bases from J, the gap between germline ends came to 18 bases. The germline CDR1 and CDR2 sequences are LNHDA and SQIVND (reference sequence). The CDR3 region is CASSITGRSIPYGYTF. CDR3 coding DNA: TGTGCCAGTAGTATAACGGGAAGGTCAATACCTTATGGCTACACCTTC.

J is TRBJ2-1 and V is TRBV11-2; TRBD2 agrees at 7 bases. CDR1 SGHAT and CDR2 FQNNGV come from the germline V gene. V shed 5 bases and J 8 bases; nucleotides not matched to a gene: 12. The CDR3 is 15 amino acids. The DNA for the CDR3 is TGTGCCAGCAGCGAGCCGGGACTACCAGCACATGAGCAGTTCTTC. Protein product: CASSEPGLPAHEQFF.

This chain uses TRBV4-1 with TRBJ2-4, with D maybe TRBD1 (6 bases). The germline V gene encodes CDR1 MGHRA and CDR2 YSYEKL. With 6 bases removed from V and 3 bases from J, the gap between germline ends came to 21 bases. This CDR3 is built from 17 residues. CDR3: CASRESPGTTGKNIQYF. The CDR3 bases are TGCGCCAGCAGGGAGTCCCCGGGGACGACAGGCAAAAACATTCAGTACTTC.